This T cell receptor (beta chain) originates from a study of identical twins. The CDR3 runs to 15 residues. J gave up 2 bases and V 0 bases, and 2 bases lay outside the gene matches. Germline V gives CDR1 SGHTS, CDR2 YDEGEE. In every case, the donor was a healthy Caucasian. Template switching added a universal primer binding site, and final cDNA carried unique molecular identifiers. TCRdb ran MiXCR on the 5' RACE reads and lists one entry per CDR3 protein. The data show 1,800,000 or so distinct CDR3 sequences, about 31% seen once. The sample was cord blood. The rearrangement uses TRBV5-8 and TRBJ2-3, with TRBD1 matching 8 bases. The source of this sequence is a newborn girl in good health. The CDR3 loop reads CASSLGQGPTDTQYF. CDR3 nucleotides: TGTGCCAGCAGCTTGGGACAGGGGCCCACAGATACGCAGTATTTT.